This T cell receptor (beta chain) derives from a study of tumor and adjacent non-tumor tissue in lung cancer. Looking at the study overall: Samples averaged roughly 4 million productive TCRbeta reads each. Study conclusions and caveats: TCR diversity was significantly greater in tumor than normal lung tissue. Tumor TCR diversity, when higher, was linked to shorter survival. Tumor repertoires had a smaller top 100 clone share than normal lung.

Turning to this clonotype: The antigen is unknown. One end of the junction does not line up with germline, which may come from a read error.

RNA was extracted from bulk tissue without any cell sorting. The CDR3 loop spans 14 amino acids. Germline-derived CDR1 and CDR2 are MNHEY and SVGEGT. A modified ARM-PCR protocol with three rounds of nested PCR amplified TCRbeta. Each CDR3 protein gets one entry after TCRdb re-called the multiplex PCR reads with MiXCR. The table includes some 93,000 distinct CDR3 sequences, less than 75% detected once. This sequence joins TRBV6-2 or TRBV6-3 and TRBJ1-5; weak D call: TRBD1 (5 bases). The sample taken for sequencing was lung tumor tissue. This TCR was sampled from a man aged 55 to 70 with non-small cell lung cancer. The DNA for the CDR3 is TGTGCCAGCAGAACGGGACTAATGATACAACCCCATCATTTT. It is translated as CASRTGLMIQPHHF.